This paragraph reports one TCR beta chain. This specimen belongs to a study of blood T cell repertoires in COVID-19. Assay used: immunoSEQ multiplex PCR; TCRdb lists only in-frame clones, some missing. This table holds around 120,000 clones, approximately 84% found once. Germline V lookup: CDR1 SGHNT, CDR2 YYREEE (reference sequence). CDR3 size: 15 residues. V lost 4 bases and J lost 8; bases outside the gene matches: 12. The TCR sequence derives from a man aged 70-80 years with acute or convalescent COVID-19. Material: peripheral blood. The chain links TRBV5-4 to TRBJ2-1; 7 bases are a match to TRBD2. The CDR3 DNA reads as TGTGCCAGCAGCCGGACTAGTGGCTATCGGGATGAGCAGTTCTTC. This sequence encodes CASSRTSGYRDEQFF.